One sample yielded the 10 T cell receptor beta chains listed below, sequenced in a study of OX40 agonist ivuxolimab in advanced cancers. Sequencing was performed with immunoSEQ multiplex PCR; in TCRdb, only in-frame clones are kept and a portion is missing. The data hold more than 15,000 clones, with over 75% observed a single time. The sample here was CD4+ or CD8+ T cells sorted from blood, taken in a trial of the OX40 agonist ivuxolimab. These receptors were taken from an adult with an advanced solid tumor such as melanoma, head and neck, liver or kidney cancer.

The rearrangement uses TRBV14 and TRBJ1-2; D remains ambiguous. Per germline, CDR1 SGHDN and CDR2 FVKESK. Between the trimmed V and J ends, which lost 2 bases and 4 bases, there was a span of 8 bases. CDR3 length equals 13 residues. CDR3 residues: CASSQFRGYGYTF. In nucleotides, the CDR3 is TGTGCCAGCAGCCAATTCCGGGGCTATGGCTACACCTTC.

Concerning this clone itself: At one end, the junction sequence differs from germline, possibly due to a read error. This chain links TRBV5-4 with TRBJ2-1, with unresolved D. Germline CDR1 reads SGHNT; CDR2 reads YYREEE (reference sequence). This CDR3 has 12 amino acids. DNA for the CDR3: TGTGCCAGCAGCTTCTCCCACAATGAGCAGTTCTTC. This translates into CASSFSHNEQFF.

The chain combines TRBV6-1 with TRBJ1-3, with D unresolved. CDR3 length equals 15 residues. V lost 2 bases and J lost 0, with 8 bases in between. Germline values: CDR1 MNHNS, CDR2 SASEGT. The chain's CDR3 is CASSESPGSGNTIYF. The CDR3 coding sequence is TGTGCCAGCAGTGAAAGCCCCGGCTCTGGAAACACCATATATTTT.

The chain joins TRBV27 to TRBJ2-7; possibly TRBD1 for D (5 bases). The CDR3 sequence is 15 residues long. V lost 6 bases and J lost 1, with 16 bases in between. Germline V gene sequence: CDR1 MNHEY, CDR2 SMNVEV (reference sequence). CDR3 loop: CASSVGQGSSYEQYF. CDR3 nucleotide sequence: TGTGCCAGCAGCGTAGGGCAGGGAAGTTCCTACGAGCAGTACTTC.

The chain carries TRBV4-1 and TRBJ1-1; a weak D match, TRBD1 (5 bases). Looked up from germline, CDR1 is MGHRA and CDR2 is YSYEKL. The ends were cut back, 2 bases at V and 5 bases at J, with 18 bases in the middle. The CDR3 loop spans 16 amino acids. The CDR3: CASSQPGGRRETEAFF. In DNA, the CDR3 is TGCGCCAGCAGCCAACCTGGGGGACGGAGGGAAACTGAAGCTTTCTTT.

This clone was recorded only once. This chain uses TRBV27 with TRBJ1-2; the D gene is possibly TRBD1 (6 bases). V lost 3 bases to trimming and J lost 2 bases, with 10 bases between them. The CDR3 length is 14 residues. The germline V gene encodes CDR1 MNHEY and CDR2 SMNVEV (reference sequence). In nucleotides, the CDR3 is TGTGCCAGCAGTTTGTACAGGGAAAACTATGGCTACACCTTC. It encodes CASSLYRENYGYTF.

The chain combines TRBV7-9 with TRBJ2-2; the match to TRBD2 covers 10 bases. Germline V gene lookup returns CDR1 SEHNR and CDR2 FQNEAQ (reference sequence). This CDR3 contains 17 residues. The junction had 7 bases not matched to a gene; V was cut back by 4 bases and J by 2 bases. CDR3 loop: CASSSRGLADNTGELFF. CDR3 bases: TGTGCCAGCAGCTCACGAGGACTAGCGGATAACACCGGGGAGCTGTTTTTT.

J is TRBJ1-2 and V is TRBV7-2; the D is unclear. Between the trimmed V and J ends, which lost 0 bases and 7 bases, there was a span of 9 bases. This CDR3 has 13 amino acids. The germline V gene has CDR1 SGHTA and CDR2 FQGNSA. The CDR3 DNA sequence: TGTGCCAGCAGCTTAGCCTCTACGGGTGGCTACACCTTC. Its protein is CASSLASTGGYTF.

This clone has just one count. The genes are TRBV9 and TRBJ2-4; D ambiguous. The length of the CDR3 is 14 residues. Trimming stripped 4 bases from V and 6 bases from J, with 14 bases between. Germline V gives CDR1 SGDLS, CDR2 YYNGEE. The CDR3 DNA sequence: TGTGCCAGCAGCCCCCCCCGGACGGGAAACATTCAGTACTTC. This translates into CASSPPRTGNIQYF.

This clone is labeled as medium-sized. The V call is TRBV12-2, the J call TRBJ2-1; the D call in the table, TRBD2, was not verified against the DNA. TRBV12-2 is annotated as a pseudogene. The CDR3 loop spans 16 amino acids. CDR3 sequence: CASRLVRVNGYNEQFF. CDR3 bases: TGTGCAAGTCGCTTGGTGCGGGTCAATGGATACAATGAGCAGTTCTTC.